This is a list of T cell receptor beta chains from one sample in a study of cytomegalovirus exposure and HLA in healthy donors. Sequenced by immunoSEQ multiplex PCR; TCRdb stores in-frame clones only, minus some. The sample contains 180,000 or so clones, 80% of which appear only once. Sequences were obtained from PBMCs. Receptors were obtained from a girl aged 10 to 17 in good health and CMV-seropositive. Each CDR3 is given with its conserved first and last residue. Each record gives: J gene, V gene, clone size, D gene, CDR3 DNA, CDR3 protein. D genes are given only for firm matches. The listing skips clone size in some rows; elsewhere it reads once, few, many or a size class.

j_gene: TRBJ1-4; v_gene: TRBV6-1; abundance: .; d_gene: .; CDR3nt: TGTGCCAGCAGTGAAATTCCAGGAGGGGTGGAAAAACTGTTTTTT; CDR3aa: CASSEIPGGVEKLFF
j_gene: TRBJ2-5; v_gene: TRBV7-9; abundance: .; d_gene: TRBD2; CDR3nt: TGTGCCAGCAGCTTCGCCAGCGGGATGGAGACCCAGTACTTC; CDR3aa: CASSFASGMETQYF
j_gene: TRBJ2-7; v_gene: TRBV12-5; abundance: once; d_gene: TRBD2; CDR3nt: TGTGCTAGTGGTCTTAGCGGGAGTTACGAGCAGTACTTC; CDR3aa: CASGLSGSYEQYF
j_gene: TRBJ2-7; v_gene: TRBV19; abundance: .; d_gene: TRBD1; CDR3nt: TGTGCCAGTAGTACTCGGACAGGTGAGCAGTACTTC; CDR3aa: CASSTRTGEQYF
j_gene: TRBJ1-5; v_gene: TRBV7-2; abundance: .; d_gene: TRBD1; CDR3nt: TGTGCCAGCAGCCGACAGGGGAACTATCAGCCCCAGCATTTT; CDR3aa: CASSRQGNYQPQHF
j_gene: TRBJ2-3; v_gene: TRBV19; abundance: few; d_gene: .; CDR3nt: TGTGCCAGTAGCCGGACACCTAGCACAGATACGCAGTATTTT; CDR3aa: CASSRTPSTDTQYF
j_gene: TRBJ2-2; v_gene: TRBV5-1; abundance: .; d_gene: .; CDR3nt: TGCGCCAGCAGCATAGCCCCCCGTCACCGACAGGAAGTTTTTGCCGGGGAGCTGTTTTTT; CDR3aa: CASSIAPRHRQEVFAGELFF
j_gene: TRBJ2-3; v_gene: TRBV7-2; abundance: .; d_gene: TRBD2; CDR3nt: TGTGCCAGCAGCATCCAGTTTACGGGAGGAGCCTCAGATACGCAGTATTTT; CDR3aa: CASSIQFTGGASDTQYF
j_gene: TRBJ2-2; v_gene: TRBV10-3; abundance: few; d_gene: TRBD2; CDR3nt: TGTGCCATCAGTGGTGGGACTAGCTGGCATATGAACACCGGGGAGCTGTTTTTT; CDR3aa: CAISGGTSWHMNTGELFF
j_gene: TRBJ2-5; v_gene: TRBV7-8; abundance: .; d_gene: .; CDR3nt: TGTGCCAGCAGCTCGAGACAGGAAGGGACCCAGTACTTC; CDR3aa: CASSSRQEGTQYF
j_gene: TRBJ2-7; v_gene: TRBV7-8; abundance: .; d_gene: TRBD1; CDR3nt: TGTGCCAGCGGCTATAACCGTGGGGACAGGGGCTTCTACGAGCAGTACTTC; CDR3aa: CASGYNRGDRGFYEQYF
j_gene: TRBJ2-2; v_gene: TRBV7-3; abundance: .; d_gene: .; CDR3nt: TGTGCCAGCAGGAACCAGGGGGGAAACGGGGAGCTGTTTTTT; CDR3aa: CASRNQGGNGELFF
j_gene: TRBJ2-7; v_gene: TRBV5-1; abundance: .; d_gene: .; CDR3nt: TGCGCCAGCAGCTTGGATGGGGCGCAAGTTTCTTACGAGCAGTACTTC; CDR3aa: CASSLDGAQVSYEQYF
j_gene: TRBJ1-5; v_gene: TRBV10-3; abundance: few; d_gene: TRBD1; CDR3nt: TGTGCCATCAGTCCGGGACAGGGGAATCAGCCCCAGCATTTT; CDR3aa: CAISPGQGNQPQHF
j_gene: TRBJ1-5; v_gene: TRBV5-1; abundance: few; d_gene: .; CDR3nt: TGCGCCAGCAGCCCCAGGGAAGGGCAGCCCCAGCATTTT; CDR3aa: CASSPREGQPQHF
j_gene: TRBJ2-7; v_gene: TRBV29-1; abundance: .; d_gene: TRBD1; CDR3nt: TGCAGCTATGTGACAGGGGGCTACGAGCAGTACTTC; CDR3aa: CSYVTGGYEQYF
j_gene: TRBJ2-7; v_gene: TRBV19; abundance: .; d_gene: TRBD1; CDR3nt: TGTGCCAGTAGTGCCGGGACAGGGGGCTACGAGCAGTACTTC; CDR3aa: CASSAGTGGYEQYF
j_gene: TRBJ1-5; v_gene: TRBV15; abundance: once; d_gene: TRBD1; CDR3nt: TGTGCCACCAGCAGAGCGACAGGGGGCAATCAGCCCCAGCATTTT; CDR3aa: CATSRATGGNQPQHF
j_gene: TRBJ2-7; v_gene: TRBV5-1; abundance: .; d_gene: .; CDR3nt: TGCGCCAGCAGCATTAGCGGACAAACCCCCTACGAGCAGTACTTC; CDR3aa: CASSISGQTPYEQYF
j_gene: TRBJ2-7; v_gene: TRBV7-9; abundance: once; d_gene: .; CDR3nt: TGTGCCAGCAGCCCCCGGGAGCTGAGCTCCTACGAGCAGTACTTC; CDR3aa: CASSPRELSSYEQYF
j_gene: TRBJ1-6; v_gene: TRBV5-4; abundance: once; d_gene: .; CDR3nt: TGTGCCAGCAGCTTGGGAGGGAATCGGGATTCACCCCTCCACTTT; CDR3aa: CASSLGGNRDSPLHF
j_gene: TRBJ2-5; v_gene: TRBV19; abundance: .; d_gene: .; CDR3nt: TGTGCCAGTAGTATGGGTTATCGGGGGGAGACCCAGTACTTC; CDR3aa: CASSMGYRGETQYF